One sample yielded the 3 T cell receptor beta chains listed below, sequenced in a study of cytomegalovirus exposure and HLA in healthy donors. In the PCR, 60 Vbeta and 13 Jbeta primers were used. Repertoires were generated with immunoSEQ multiplex PCR, while TCRdb's copy carries only in-frame clones and drops some. The table shows 200,000 to 300,000 clones, with approximately 85% occurring only once. The sample comprised PBMCs. The receptors here all came from a woman aged 40 to 50 in good health and CMV-seropositive.

This sequence joins TRBV6-6 and TRBJ2-7; 9 positions match TRBD1. The CDR3 runs 14 residues. Germline CDR1 MNHNY, CDR2 SVGAGI (reference sequence). The trim removed 3 bases at V and 3 bases at J, leaving 3 bases unmatched. The CDR3 DNA reads TGTGCCAGCAGTTATGGGACAGGGTTCTACGAGCAGTACTTC. This gives the protein CASSYGTGFYEQYF.

The chain joins TRBV4-2 to TRBJ2-2; D perhaps matches TRBD1 (6 bases). V lost 5 bases, J lost 5 bases, and 12 bases lay in between. The CDR3 loop spans 14 amino acids. CDR1 and CDR2 (germline): LGHNA, YNFKEQ. CDR3 sequence: CASSKRQETGELFF. The CDR3 DNA reads as TGTGCCAGCAGCAAAAGACAGGAAACCGGGGAGCTGTTTTTT.

The gene calls are TRBV5-8 and TRBJ2-5; 8 bases fit TRBD2. CDR1 SGHTS and CDR2 YDEGEE come from the germline V gene. The CDR3 extends over 13 amino acids. V lost 4 bases to trimming and J lost 2 bases; unmatched junction nucleotides: 1. The DNA of the CDR3 is TGTGCCAGCAGCCCGGGAGGGCAAGAGACCCAGTACTTC. Residues: CASSPGGQETQYF.